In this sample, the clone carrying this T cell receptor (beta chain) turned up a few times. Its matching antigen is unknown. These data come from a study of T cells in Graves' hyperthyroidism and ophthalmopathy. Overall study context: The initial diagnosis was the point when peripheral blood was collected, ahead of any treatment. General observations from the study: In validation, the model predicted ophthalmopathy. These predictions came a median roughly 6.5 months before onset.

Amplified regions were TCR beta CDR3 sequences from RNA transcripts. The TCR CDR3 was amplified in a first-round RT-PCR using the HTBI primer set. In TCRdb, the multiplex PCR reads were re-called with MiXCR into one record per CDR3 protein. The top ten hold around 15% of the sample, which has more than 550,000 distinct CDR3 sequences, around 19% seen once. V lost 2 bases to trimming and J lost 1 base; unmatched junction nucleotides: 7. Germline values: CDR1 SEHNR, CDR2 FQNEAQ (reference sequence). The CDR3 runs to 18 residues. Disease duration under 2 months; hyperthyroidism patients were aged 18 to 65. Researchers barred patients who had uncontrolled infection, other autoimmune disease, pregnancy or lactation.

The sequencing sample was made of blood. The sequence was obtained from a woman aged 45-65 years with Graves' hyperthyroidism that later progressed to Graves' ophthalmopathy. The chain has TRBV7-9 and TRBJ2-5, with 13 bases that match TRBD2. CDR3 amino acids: CASSLPLAGGPVQETQYF. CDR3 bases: TGTGCCAGCAGCTTACCACTAGCGGGGGGGCCGGTCCAAGAGACCCAGTACTTC.